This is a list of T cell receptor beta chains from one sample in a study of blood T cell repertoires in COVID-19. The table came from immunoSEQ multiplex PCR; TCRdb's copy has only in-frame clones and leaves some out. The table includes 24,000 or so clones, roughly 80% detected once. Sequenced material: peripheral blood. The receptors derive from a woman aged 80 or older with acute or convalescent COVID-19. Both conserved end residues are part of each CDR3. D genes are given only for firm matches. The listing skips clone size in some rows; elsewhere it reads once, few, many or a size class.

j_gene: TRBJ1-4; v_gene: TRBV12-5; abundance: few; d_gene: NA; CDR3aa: CASGSGGINEKLFF; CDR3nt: TGTGCTAGTGGTTCAGGAGGAATTAATGAAAAACTGTTTTTT
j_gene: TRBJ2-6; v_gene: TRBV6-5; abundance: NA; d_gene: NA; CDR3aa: CASNNRGTGANVLTF; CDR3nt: TGTGCCAGCAACAACCGCGGGACTGGGGCCAACGTCCTGACTTTC
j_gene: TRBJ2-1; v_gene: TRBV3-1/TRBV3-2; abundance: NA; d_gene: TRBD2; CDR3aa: CASSQLAGAMDEQFF; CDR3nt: TGTGCCAGCAGCCAATTGGCGGGAGCCATGGATGAGCAGTTCTTC
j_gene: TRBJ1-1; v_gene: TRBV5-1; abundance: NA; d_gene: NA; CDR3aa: CASSSQGANTEAFF; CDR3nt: TGCGCCAGCAGCTCGCAGGGCGCGAACACTGAAGCTTTCTTT
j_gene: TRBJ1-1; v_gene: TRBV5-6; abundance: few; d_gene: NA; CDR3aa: CASSPSTGTEAFF; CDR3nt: TGTGCCAGCAGCCCTAGTACGGGCACTGAAGCTTTCTTT
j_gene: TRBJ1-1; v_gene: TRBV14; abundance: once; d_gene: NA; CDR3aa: CASSLTRVSRGEAFF; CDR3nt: TGTGCCAGCAGCCTTACCCGGGTCTCTCGGGGTGAAGCTTTCTTT
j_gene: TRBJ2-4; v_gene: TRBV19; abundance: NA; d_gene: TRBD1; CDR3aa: CASRTQGAGKNIQYF; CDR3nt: TGTGCCAGTAGAACCCAGGGGGCCGGCAAAAACATTCAGTACTTC
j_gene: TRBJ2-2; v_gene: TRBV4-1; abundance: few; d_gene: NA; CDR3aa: CASSQGGRTITGELFF; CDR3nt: TGCGCCAGCAGCCAAGGGGGACGGACTATTACCGGGGAGCTGTTTTTT
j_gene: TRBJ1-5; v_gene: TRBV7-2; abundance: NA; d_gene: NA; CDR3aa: CASSQNGGEQPQHF; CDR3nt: TGTGCCAGCAGTCAAAACGGGGGGGAGCAGCCCCAGCATTTT
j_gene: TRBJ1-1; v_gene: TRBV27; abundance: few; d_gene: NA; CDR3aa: CASSFWKGAMNTEAFF; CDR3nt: TGTGCCAGCAGTTTCTGGAAAGGGGCGATGAACACTGAAGCTTTCTTT
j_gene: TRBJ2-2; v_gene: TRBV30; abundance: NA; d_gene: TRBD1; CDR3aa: CAWRTGGYTGELFF; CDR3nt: TGTGCCTGGAGGACAGGGGGGTACACCGGGGAGCTGTTTTTT
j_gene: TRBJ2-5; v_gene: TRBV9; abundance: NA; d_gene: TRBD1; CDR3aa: CASSVGTGRTQETQYF; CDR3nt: TGTGCCAGCAGCGTAGGGACAGGGAGAACCCAAGAGACCCAGTACTTC
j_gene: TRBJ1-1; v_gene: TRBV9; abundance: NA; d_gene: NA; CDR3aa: CASSVGNRDTEAFF; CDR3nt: TGTGCCAGCAGCGTGGGGAACAGGGACACTGAAGCTTTCTTT
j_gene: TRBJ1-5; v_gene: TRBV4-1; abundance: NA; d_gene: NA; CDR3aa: CASSQGGLNNQPQHF; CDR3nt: TGCGCCAGCAGCCAAGGGGGCCTCAACAATCAGCCCCAGCATTTT
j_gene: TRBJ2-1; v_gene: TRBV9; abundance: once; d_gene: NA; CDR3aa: CASSGGTLPYNEQFF; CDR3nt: TGTGCCAGCAGCGGCGGGACGCTACCCTACAATGAGCAGTTCTTC
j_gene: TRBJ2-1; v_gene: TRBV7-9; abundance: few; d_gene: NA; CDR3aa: CASSLLGQIEQFF; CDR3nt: TGTGCCAGCAGCCTGCTCGGACAGATTGAGCAGTTCTTC
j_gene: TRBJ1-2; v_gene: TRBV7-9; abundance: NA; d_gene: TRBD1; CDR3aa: CASSFQGQKGYTF; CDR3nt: TGTGCCAGCAGCTTTCAGGGACAGAAGGGCTACACCTTC